This T cell receptor beta chain derives from a study of blood T cell repertoires in COVID-19. Study information: Some COVID-19 samples were acute and others convalescent; all came from the United States, Italy and Spain.

Individuals drawn from 24 US areas were roughly 18 to 95 years old. Cohort allocation depended upon clinical history that participants reported. The germline gives CDR1 SGHNT, CDR2 YENEEA. Trimming took off 10 bases at V and 2 bases at J, with 20 bases between the two ends. This CDR3 spans 15 amino acids. Authors' data handling: Amplified reference gene primers provided the basis for estimating nucleated cell counts. Method: immunoSEQ multiplex PCR; TCRdb's copy keeps in-frame clones and lacks some. That table supplies the V and J calls and clone size; D and trimming were determined from the DNA. Of more than 250,000 clones listed, roughly 88% were seen once; the top ten hold roughly 1.2%.

Specimen: PBMCs or T cells enriched from blood (not recorded which). This receptor was obtained from a woman between 35 and 50 years old with acute COVID-19. The chain employs TRBV11-3 and TRBJ2-5, with a possible D match to TRBD2 (6 bases). The CDR3 DNA reads as TGTGCCACACGGGGGATGGGGTCCTTGCAAGAGACCCAGTACTTC. Encoded protein: CATRGMGSLQETQYF.